Below are 12 T cell receptor beta chains sequenced from a single sample in a study of CD8 T cells in ankylosing spondylitis. TCRdb re-called the 5' RACE reads through MiXCR, storing one row per CDR3 protein. In the table there are approximately 300,000 distinct CDR3 sequences, approximately 20% of which are singletons. The sample consisted of blood, either unsorted or a sorted T cell fraction (not recorded which). Receptors originate from a male donor with ankylosing spondylitis or in good health (not recorded which).

V is TRBV20-1 and J is TRBJ2-3, with D possibly called TRBD1 or TRBD2 (5 bases each). This CDR3 has 13 amino acids. V was clipped by 4 bases and J by 6 bases, with 14 bases between them. CDR1 is DFQATT and CDR2 is SNEGSKA in the germline V gene (reference sequence). The CDR3 nucleotides read TGCAGTGCTACCCCGGGGCAGTTGGATACGCAGTATTTT. Its translation: CSATPGQLDTQYF.

This clonotype was seen repeatedly, ten times or more. V is TRBV20-1 and J is TRBJ1-6; the D gene is possibly TRBD1 (5 bases). The V end lost 0 bases, the J end lost 5 bases, and 14 bases lay between the germline ends. The CDR3 is made up of 16 amino acids. Germline V gene data show CDR1 as DFQATT and CDR2 as SNEGSKA (reference sequence). The CDR3 sequence is CSARDFAGSNNSPLHF. As DNA, the CDR3 is TGCAGTGCTAGAGATTTCGCAGGGTCCAATAATTCACCCCTCCACTTT.

This clonotype was observed at least ten times. The chain combines TRBV7-8 with TRBJ2-2; a possible D gene is TRBD2 (5 bases). Per the germline V gene, CDR1 is SGHVS and CDR2 is FQNEAQ. V gave up 4 bases and J gave up 10 bases, with 13 bases separating them. This CDR3 is 13 amino acids long. CDR3 in amino acids: CASSSLGVAELFF. In DNA, the CDR3 is TGTGCCAGCAGCTCACTCGGGGTCGCGGAGCTGTTTTTT.

This chain's CDR3 is CASGQGSNTGELFF. The CDR3 DNA reads as TGTGCCAGCGGCCAGGGGTCGAACACCGGGGAGCTGTTTTTT. The gene calls are TRBV2 and TRBJ2-2, with D possibly matching TRBD1 (6 bases). The germline V gene has CDR1 SNHLY and CDR2 FYNNEI. The CDR3 extends over 14 amino acids. V was pared by 8 bases and J by 0 bases, with 10 bases between.

This clonotype appeared a few times. V and J are TRBV6-5 and TRBJ1-2, with 10 bases aligning to TRBD1. Germline loops: CDR1 MNHEY, CDR2 SVGAGI. The CDR3 runs to 14 residues. V shed 2 bases, J shed 8 bases, and the junction held 5 bases outside the gene matches. The CDR3: CASSYTDRGYGYTF. Here the CDR3 DNA reads TGTGCCAGCAGTTACACGGACAGGGGGTACGGCTACACCTTC.

This clonotype has just a few counts. The rearrangement uses TRBV5-5 and TRBJ2-2; possibly TRBD1 for D (5 bases). Germline CDR1 is SGHKS and CDR2 is YYEKEE (reference sequence). The CDR3 runs 15 residues. With 0 bases removed from V and 3 bases from J, the gap between germline ends came to 9 bases. The CDR3 coding sequence is TGTGCCAGCAGCTTGGGGATCAGGGACACCGGGGAGCTGTTTTTT. Amino acid sequence: CASSLGIRDTGELFF.

This chain connects TRBV6-1 to TRBJ1-6; 9 bases line up with TRBD1. This CDR3 has 14 amino acids. CDR1 is MNHNS and CDR2 is SASEGT in the germline V gene. The V and J ends lost 7 bases and 10 bases, in that order; junction bases with no gene match: 8. In DNA, the CDR3 is TGTGCCAGCAATCCGGGACAGGGAGGATCACCCCTCCACTTT. Its translation is CASNPGQGGSPLHF.

This sequence joins TRBV24-1 and TRBJ2-1; D gene uncertain. Trimming shortened V by 5 bases and J by 0 bases, and 7 bases separated the two germline ends. The CDR3 covers 14 residues. The germline V gene has CDR1 KGHDR and CDR2 SFDVKD. In DNA, the CDR3 is TGTGCCACCAGTGGCCCGGGCTCCTACAATGAGCAGTTCTTC. This translates into CATSGPGSYNEQFF.

This clonotype was seen a handful of times. V gene TRBV5-1 combines with J gene TRBJ2-1; 12 nucleotides match TRBD2. The CDR3 loop spans 17 amino acids. J was trimmed by 5 bases and V by 3 bases; bases with no gene match: 9. In germline, CDR1 is SGHRS, CDR2 YFSETQ. Here the CDR3 DNA reads TGCGCCAGCAGCTCCGGACTAGCGGGACCCCTGAACAATGAGCAGTTCTTC. The encoded protein is CASSSGLAGPLNNEQFF.

The genes are TRBV18 and TRBJ2-1; D possibly matches TRBD1 or TRBD2 (5 bases each). The V gene lost 3 bases and the J gene lost 5 bases, with 17 bases spanning the gap. Germline-derived CDR1 and CDR2 are KGHSH and LQKENI. The CDR3 totals 16 residues. CDR3 sequence: CASSPTPGRLNNEQFF. The CDR3 coding sequence is TGTGCCAGCTCACCGACTCCGGGACGGCTAAACAATGAGCAGTTCTTC.

The sample holds a few counts of this clonotype. This rearrangement joins TRBV5-5 to TRBJ2-3; tentative D call: TRBD1 (5 bases). Trimming stripped 4 bases from V and 4 bases from J, with 19 bases between. CDR1 and CDR2 (germline): SGHKS, YYEKEE (reference sequence). CDR3 size: 16 residues. This CDR3 reads CASSEAGGALADTQYF. The CDR3 bases are TGTGCCAGCAGCGAAGCCGGTGGGGCCCTCGCAGATACGCAGTATTTT.

The CDR3 here is CASSHRWTEAFF. The CDR3, as DNA: TGTGCCAGCAGCCACCGTTGGACTGAAGCTTTCTTT. This chain links TRBV3-1 with TRBJ1-1; no definite D call. V was pared by 3 bases and J by 5 bases, with 7 bases between. CDR3 length: 12 residues. Germline V CDR1 and CDR2: LGHDT, YNNKEL (reference sequence).